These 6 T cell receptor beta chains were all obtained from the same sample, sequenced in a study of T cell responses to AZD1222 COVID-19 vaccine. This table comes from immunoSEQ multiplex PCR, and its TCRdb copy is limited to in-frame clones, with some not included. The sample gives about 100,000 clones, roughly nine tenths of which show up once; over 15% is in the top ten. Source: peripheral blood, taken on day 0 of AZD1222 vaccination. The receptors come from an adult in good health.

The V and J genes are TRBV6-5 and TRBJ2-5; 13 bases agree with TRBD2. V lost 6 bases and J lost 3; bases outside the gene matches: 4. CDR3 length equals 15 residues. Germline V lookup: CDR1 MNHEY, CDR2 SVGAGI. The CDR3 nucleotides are TGTGCCAGCAGCTATACTAGCGGGGGGGAAGAGACCCAGTACTTC. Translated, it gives CASSYTSGGEETQYF.

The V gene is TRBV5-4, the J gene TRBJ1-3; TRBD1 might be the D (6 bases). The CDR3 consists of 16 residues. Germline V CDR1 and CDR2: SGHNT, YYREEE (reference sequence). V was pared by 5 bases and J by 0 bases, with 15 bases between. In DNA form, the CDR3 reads TGTGCCAGCAGTACCTTCGGACAGTTCTCTGGAAACACCATATATTTT. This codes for CASSTFGQFSGNTIYF.

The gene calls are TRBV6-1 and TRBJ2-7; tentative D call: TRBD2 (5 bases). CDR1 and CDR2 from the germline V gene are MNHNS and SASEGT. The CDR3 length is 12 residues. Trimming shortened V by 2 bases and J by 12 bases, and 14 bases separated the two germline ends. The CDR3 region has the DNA TGTGCCAGCAGTGAATTCGGGGAGTTGAGGTACTTC. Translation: CASSEFGELRYF.

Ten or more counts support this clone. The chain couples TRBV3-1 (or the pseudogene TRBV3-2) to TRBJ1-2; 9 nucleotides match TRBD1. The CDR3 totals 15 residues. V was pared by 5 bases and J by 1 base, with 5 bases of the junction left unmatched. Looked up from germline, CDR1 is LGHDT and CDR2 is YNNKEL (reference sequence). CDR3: CASSVQGAFNYGYTF. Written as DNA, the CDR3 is TGTGCCAGCAGCGTACAGGGGGCTTTTAACTATGGCTACACCTTC.

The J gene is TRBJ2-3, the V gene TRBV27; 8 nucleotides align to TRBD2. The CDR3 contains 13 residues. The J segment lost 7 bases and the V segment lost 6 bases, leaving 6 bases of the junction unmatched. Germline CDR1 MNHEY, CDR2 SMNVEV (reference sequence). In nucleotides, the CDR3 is TGTGCCAGCAGCCGGACTAGCAGCTATACGCAGTATTTT. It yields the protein CASSRTSSYTQYF.

The CDR3 loop reads CASSYAWDTNRELFF. CDR3 nucleotides: TGTGCCAGCAGTTACGCCTGGGACACCAACCGGGAGCTGTTTTTT. The rearrangement joins TRBV6-5 to TRBJ2-2; TRBD1 is a possible D gene (6 bases). The CDR3 has 15 residues. The V gene lost 2 bases and the J gene lost 9 bases, with 16 bases spanning the gap. Germline CDR1 and CDR2: MNHEY and SVGAGI.